The 26 T cell receptor beta chains reported below all come from one sample, sequenced in a study of T-cell reconstitution after alpha-beta-depleted transplantation in children. The library targeted TCRbeta and was prepared with unique molecular identifiers. MiXCR was run by TCRdb on the PCR reads, yielding one entry per CDR3 protein. This repertoire shows a few hundred thousand distinct CDR3 sequences, 9.7% found once; its top ten account for around 5.1%. The source was PBMCs from the stem cell graft donor, collected from the stem cell graft. The receptors come from a human donor who donated a stem cell graft to a child with SCID.

This clonotype was seen repeatedly, ten times or more. The J gene is TRBJ2-2, the V gene TRBV7-2; D is ambiguous. V was trimmed by 5 bases and J by 5 bases, leaving 18 bases between them. There are 16 residues in the CDR3. The V gene's germline CDR1 is SGHTA and CDR2 FQGNSA. CDR3 sequence (DNA): TGTGCCAGCAGCCAAGGTGGGGAATTTGGAACCGGGGAGCTGTTTTTT. This codes for CASSQGGEFGTGELFF.

This clonotype has at least ten counts. The chain employs TRBV10-3 and TRBJ1-1, with D unresolved. Germline values: CDR1 ENHRY, CDR2 SYGVKD. This CDR3 contains 18 residues. Trimming shortened V by 3 bases and J by 1 base, and 21 bases separated the two germline ends. The CDR3 sequence: CAISDPGASPSPNTEAFF. In nucleotides, the CDR3 is TGTGCCATCAGTGACCCCGGAGCATCCCCTTCTCCGAACACTGAAGCTTTCTTT.

This clonotype has ten or more counts. J is TRBJ1-4 and V is TRBV24-1, with D uncertain. Germline V gene sequence: CDR1 KGHDR, CDR2 SFDVKD. CDR3 length equals 15 residues. Trimming left V 3 bases short and J 8 bases short, with 15 bases between. CDR3 sequence: CATSDPTGHGEKLFF. The DNA of the CDR3 is TGTGCCACCAGTGATCCGACCGGCCACGGGGAAAAACTGTTTTTT.

This clonotype was observed many times. The chain couples TRBV20-1 to TRBJ1-6; D is uncertain. The germline CDR1 and CDR2 sequences are DFQATT and SNEGSKA (reference sequence). V was pared by 0 bases and J by 4 bases, with 4 bases between. This CDR3 contains 13 residues. CDR3 bases: TGCAGTGCTAGAGAAGATTATAATTCACCCCTCCACTTT. Translation gives CSAREDYNSPLHF.

This clonotype occurred a few times. CDR3 coding DNA: TGTGCCAGCAGCTCCCGATACCGCCAGAGCTCCTACAATGAGCAGTTCTTC. Protein product: CASSSRYRQSSYNEQFF. The genes are TRBV11-2 and TRBJ2-1; no definite D call. CDR3 length: 17 amino acids. Looked up from germline, CDR1 is SGHAT and CDR2 is FQNNGV. V lost 4 bases, J lost 0 bases, and 16 bases lay in between.

This clonotype was observed many times. The gene calls are TRBV20-1 and TRBJ1-2, with D unresolved. Germline V CDR1 and CDR2: DFQATT, SNEGSKA (reference sequence). The CDR3 runs 13 residues. V was cut by 3 bases and J by 2 bases, with 10 bases left in between. CDR3 bases: TGCAGTGCTAGCTCGGACGGGAACTATGGCTACACCTTC. It is translated as CSASSDGNYGYTF.

This clonotype was counted at least ten times. The rearrangement links TRBV6-5 to TRBJ1-1; tentative D call: TRBD1 (5 bases). V was cut by 2 bases and J by 7 bases, with 5 bases left in between. This CDR3 region has 11 residues. Germline V lookup: CDR1 MNHEY, CDR2 SVGAGI. As DNA, the CDR3 is TGTGCCAGCAGTTACGGGGGTGAAGCTTTCTTT. Translation: CASSYGGEAFF.

This clonotype showed up many times. The chain has TRBV7-8 and TRBJ2-7; a weak D match, TRBD1 (5 bases). V was shortened by 3 bases and J by 3 bases, with 15 bases between the two germline ends. This CDR3 has 15 residues. The germline CDR1 and CDR2 sequences are SGHVS and FQNEAQ. CDR3 protein: CASSFGVLGHYEQYF. The CDR3 DNA sequence: TGTGCCAGCAGCTTCGGAGTCTTGGGGCACTACGAGCAGTACTTC.

This clonotype was seen repeatedly, ten times or more. The V call is TRBV7-9, the J call TRBJ1-1; 8 nucleotides agree with TRBD1. V was clipped by 5 bases and J by 0 bases; unmatched bases: 5. CDR3 size: 15 residues. Germline values: CDR1 SEHNR, CDR2 FQNEAQ (reference sequence). The CDR3 here is CASSRGDRMNTEAFF. CDR3 coding DNA: TGTGCCAGCAGCAGGGGGGACAGGATGAACACTGAAGCTTTCTTT.

This clonotype was detected ten times or more. CDR3 amino acids: CASSLVGAGGNTIYF. In nucleotides, the CDR3 is TGCGCCAGCAGCTTGGTTGGGGCAGGAGGAAACACCATATATTTT. The chain uses TRBV5-1 and TRBJ1-3; perhaps TRBD1 as D (5 bases). This CDR3 is 15 amino acids long. The germline gives CDR1 SGHRS, CDR2 YFSETQ. The V end lost 0 bases, the J end lost 4 bases, and 11 bases lay between the germline ends.

This clonotype was detected ten times or more. This sequence joins TRBV25-1 and TRBJ2-1, with 7 positions matching TRBD1. With V trimmed by 5 bases and J by 0 bases, 7 bases remained unmatched. Germline V CDR1 and CDR2: MGHDK, SYGVNS. The CDR3 loop spans 16 amino acids. CDR3 sequence (DNA): TGTGCCAGCAGTCATGGGACAGCGAGCTCCTACAATGAGCAGTTCTTC. The encoded protein is CASSHGTASSYNEQFF. Supplemented by reference TRBV25-1 and TRBJ2-1, the full variable domain reads EADIYQTPRYLVIGTGKKITLECSQTMGHDKMYWYQQDPGMELHLIHYSYGVNSTEKGDLSSESTVSRIRTEHFPLTLESARPSHTSQYLCASSHGTASSYNEQFFGPGTRLTVL.

This clonotype was observed a handful of times. The V gene is TRBV24-1, the J gene TRBJ2-1; TRBD2 agrees at 12 bases. V gave up 9 bases and J gave up 4 bases; unmatched junction bases: 0. This CDR3 is built from 13 residues. Looked up from germline, CDR1 is KGHDR and CDR2 is SFDVKD. CDR3 bases: TGTGCCACCGGGACTAGCGGGTACAATGAGCAGTTCTTC. Amino acid sequence: CATGTSGYNEQFF.

This clonotype appeared many times. The chain recombines TRBV3-1 with TRBJ1-1, with a possible D match to TRBD1 (5 bases). Germline V gene data show CDR1 as LGHDT and CDR2 as YNNKEL (reference sequence). Trimming removed 4 bases at V and 4 bases at J, with 16 bases between. The CDR3 loop spans 15 amino acids. CDR3 DNA sequence: TGTGCCAGCAGCCGAGCCGGGGACGTCGCCACTGAAGCTTTCTTT. It specifies CASSRAGDVATEAFF.

In this sample, this clonotype turned up many times. The rearrangement links TRBV20-1 to TRBJ2-7; a weak D match, TRBD2 (6 bases). The CDR3 spans 13 residues. Trimming removed 5 bases at V and 1 base at J, with 12 bases between. Germline assignment: CDR1 DFQATT and CDR2 SNEGSKA (reference sequence). CDR3 nucleotides: TGCAGTGCTGGTCTGGCGGGGTCCTACGAGCAGTACTTC. This translates into CSAGLAGSYEQYF.

This clonotype was seen repeatedly, ten times or more. The J gene is TRBJ2-3, the V gene TRBV6-6; 14 nucleotides line up with TRBD2. Germline values: CDR1 MNHNY, CDR2 SVGAGI (reference sequence). The CDR3 consists of 17 residues. With V trimmed by 0 bases and J by 4 bases, 3 bases remained unmatched. This chain's CDR3 is CASSYSSGLAGADTQYF. The CDR3 nucleotides are TGTGCCAGCAGTTACTCGTCGGGACTAGCGGGAGCAGATACGCAGTATTTT.

This clonotype was counted at least ten times. V usage is TRBV29-1 and J usage is TRBJ2-5; 9 bases match TRBD1. Germline lookup yields CDR1 SQVTM and CDR2 ANQGSEA. The CDR3 is made up of 14 amino acids. V gave up 7 bases and J gave up 8 bases; unmatched junction bases: 14. The CDR3 reads CSAHGDREKRTQYF. As DNA, the CDR3 is TGCAGCGCCCATGGGGACAGGGAGAAGAGAACCCAGTACTTC.

The table lists this clonotype with a few counts. The V call is TRBV28, the J call TRBJ2-7; D not certain. In germline, CDR1 is MDHEN, CDR2 SYDVKM. This CDR3 region has 16 residues. The germline V and J ends were trimmed by 7 bases and 0 bases, with 19 bases remaining between them. CDR3 in DNA: TGTGCCAGCAACCCCTTAGGACGACCAAGCTCCTACGAGCAGTACTTC. This codes for CASNPLGRPSSYEQYF.

This clonotype was counted ten times or more. This chain uses TRBV7-8 with TRBJ1-3; TRBD1 is a possible D gene (6 bases). This CDR3 has 18 residues. V was pared by 5 bases and J by 2 bases, with 22 bases between. The germline CDR1 and CDR2 sequences are SGHVS and FQNEAQ. Here the CDR3 DNA reads TGTGCCAGCAGCCCCGGACAGCTTTTACCCTTTGCTGGAAACACCATATATTTT. This gives the protein CASSPGQLLPFAGNTIYF.

The chain combines TRBV3-1 with TRBJ1-2; 9 bases align to TRBD1. The CDR3 is made up of 14 amino acids. After removal of 5 bases from V and 2 bases from J, the junction contained 3 bases not matched to a gene. Looked up from germline, CDR1 is LGHDT and CDR2 is YNNKEL (reference sequence). CDR3 loop: CASSYGQGNYGYTF. The DNA of the CDR3 is TGTGCCAGCAGCTACGGACAGGGGAACTATGGCTACACCTTC. Based on the CDR3 plus reference TRBV3-1 and TRBJ1-2, the full variable domain is DTAVSQTPKYLVTQMGNDKSIKCEQNLGHDTMYWYKQDSKKFLKIMFSYNNKELIINETVPNRFSPKSPDKAHLNLHINSLELGDSAVYFCASSYGQGNYGYTFGSGTRLTVV.

This clonotype was seen more than once but under ten times. The rearrangement joins TRBV27 to TRBJ1-2; 8 bases fit TRBD1. Per germline, CDR1 MNHEY and CDR2 SMNVEV (reference sequence). V lost 5 bases and J lost 4; bases outside the gene matches: 12. This CDR3 spans 16 amino acids. This CDR3 reads CASSPGLDRVAYGYTF. The CDR3 coding sequence is TGTGCCAGCAGTCCGGGATTGGACAGGGTGGCCTATGGCTACACCTTC.

This clonotype appeared many times. V gene TRBV10-3 combines with J gene TRBJ2-3; 11 bases are shared with TRBD2. CDR1 is ENHRY, CDR2 SYGVKD, per germline. Germline trimming cut 0 bases from V and 0 bases from J; bases unmatched to any gene: 5. CDR3 length equals 18 residues. This CDR3 reads CAISESSGGAVSTDTQYF. Here the CDR3 DNA reads TGTGCCATCAGTGAGTCTAGCGGGGGGGCGGTGAGCACAGATACGCAGTATTTT.

This clonotype came up many times. This chain joins TRBV19 and TRBJ1-1; D gene unclear. Per germline, CDR1 LNHDA and CDR2 SQIVND (reference sequence). The CDR3 is 14 amino acids. V was trimmed by 2 bases and J by 0 bases, leaving 7 bases between them. The DNA for the CDR3 is TGTGCCAGTAGTATAACTGGGGTGAACACTGAAGCTTTCTTT. Amino acids: CASSITGVNTEAFF. Full variable domain (outside the CDR3, taken from reference TRBV19 and TRBJ1-1): DGGITQSPKYLFRKEGQNVTLSCEQNLNHDAMYWYRQDPGQGLRLIYYSQIVNDFQKGDIAEGYSVSREKKESFPLTVTSAQKNPTAFYLCASSITGVNTEAFFGQGTRLTVV.

This clonotype was seen many times. This chain uses TRBV20-1 with TRBJ2-7, with 9 bases matching TRBD1. Germline CDR1 and CDR2: DFQATT and SNEGSKA (reference sequence). J lost 0 bases, V lost 3 bases, and 6 bases had no gene match. The CDR3 runs to 15 residues. The CDR3 DNA is TGCAGTGCTAGCACTCCGGGACAGGGCTCCTACGAGCAGTACTTC. Residues: CSASTPGQGSYEQYF.

The table lists this clonotype with many counts. The chain carries TRBV12-3 or TRBV12-4 and TRBJ1-6; D gene ambiguous. V was shortened by 0 bases and J by 9 bases, with 9 bases between the two germline ends. The CDR3 spans 14 residues. Written as DNA, the CDR3 is TGTGCCAGCAGTTTAGCGCCAAGCGGTTCACCCCTCCACTTT. Protein: CASSLAPSGSPLHF.

The chain employs TRBV5-1 and TRBJ2-7; possibly TRBD1 or TRBD2 for D (5 bases each). Trimming left V 0 bases short and J 3 bases short, with 16 bases between. CDR1 SGHRS and CDR2 YFSETQ come from the germline V gene. CDR3 size: 16 residues. The chain's CDR3 is CASSLAPDIGVYEQYF. The CDR3 DNA is TGCGCCAGCAGCTTGGCCCCGGACATCGGGGTCTACGAGCAGTACTTC.

This clonotype has a count of ten or more. V usage is TRBV7-9 and J usage is TRBJ2-2, with D tentatively TRBD2 (6 bases). Trimming stripped 5 bases from V and 3 bases from J, with 10 bases between. Germline lookup yields CDR1 SEHNR and CDR2 FQNEAQ (reference sequence). The CDR3 extends over 14 amino acids. The CDR3 sequence: CASSKAGDTGELFF. The CDR3 DNA reads TGTGCCAGCAGCAAAGCGGGCGACACCGGGGAGCTGTTTTTT.